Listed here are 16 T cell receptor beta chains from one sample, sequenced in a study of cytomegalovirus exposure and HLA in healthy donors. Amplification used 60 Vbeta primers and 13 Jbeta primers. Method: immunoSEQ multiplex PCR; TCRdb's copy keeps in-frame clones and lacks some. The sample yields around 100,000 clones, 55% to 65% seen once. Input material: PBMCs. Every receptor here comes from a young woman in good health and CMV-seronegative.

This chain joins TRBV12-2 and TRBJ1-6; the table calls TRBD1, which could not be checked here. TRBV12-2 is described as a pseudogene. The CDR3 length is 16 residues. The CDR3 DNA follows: TGTGCAAGTCGCTCAAGGTGGGCAGTTATAAATTCACCCCTCCACTTT. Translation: CASRSRWAVINSPLHF.

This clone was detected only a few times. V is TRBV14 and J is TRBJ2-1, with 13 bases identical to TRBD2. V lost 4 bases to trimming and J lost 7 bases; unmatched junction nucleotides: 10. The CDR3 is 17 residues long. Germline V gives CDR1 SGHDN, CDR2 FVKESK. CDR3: CASSPFRLAGGWNEQFF. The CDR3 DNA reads TGTGCCAGCAGCCCTTTCAGACTAGCGGGAGGATGGAATGAGCAGTTCTTC.

As DNA, the CDR3 is TGTGCCAGCAGCTTGGTGCCGGGACAGGGGGCCGGGGAGCTGTTTTTT. Translating it yields CASSLVPGQGAGELFF. The rearrangement uses TRBV5-6 and TRBJ2-2, with 11 bases identical to TRBD1. This CDR3 comprises 16 residues. J lost 6 bases, V lost 0 bases, and 4 bases had no gene match. Germline V gene sequence: CDR1 SGHDT, CDR2 YYEEEE.

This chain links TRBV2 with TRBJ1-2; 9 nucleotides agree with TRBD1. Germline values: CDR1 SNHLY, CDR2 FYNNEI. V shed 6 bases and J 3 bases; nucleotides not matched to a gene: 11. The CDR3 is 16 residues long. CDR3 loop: CASRAGTGKNDYGYTF. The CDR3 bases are TGTGCCAGCAGAGCCGGGACAGGGAAGAATGACTATGGCTACACCTTC.

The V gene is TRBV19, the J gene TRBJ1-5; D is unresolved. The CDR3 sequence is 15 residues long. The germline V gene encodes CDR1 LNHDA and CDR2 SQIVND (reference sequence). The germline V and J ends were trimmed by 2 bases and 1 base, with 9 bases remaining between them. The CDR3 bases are TGTGCCAGTAGTATATCCTGGCGGAGCAATCAGCCCCAGCATTTT. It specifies CASSISWRSNQPQHF. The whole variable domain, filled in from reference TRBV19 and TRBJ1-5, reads DGGITQSPKYLFRKEGQNVTLSCEQNLNHDAMYWYRQDPGQGLRLIYYSQIVNDFQKGDIAEGYSVSREKKESFPLTVTSAQKNPTAFYLCASSISWRSNQPQHFGDGTRLSIL.

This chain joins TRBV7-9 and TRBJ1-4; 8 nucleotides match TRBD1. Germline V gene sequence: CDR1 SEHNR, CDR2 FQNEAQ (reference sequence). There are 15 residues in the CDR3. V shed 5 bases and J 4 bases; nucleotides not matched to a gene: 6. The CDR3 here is CASSPGTGLNEKLFF. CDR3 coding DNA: TGTGCCAGCAGCCCAGGGACAGGCCTTAATGAAAAACTGTTTTTT. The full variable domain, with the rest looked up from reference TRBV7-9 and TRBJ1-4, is DTGVSQNPRHKITKRGQNVTFRCDPISEHNRLYWYRQTLGQGPEFLTYFQNEAQLEKSRLLSDRFSAERPKGSFSTLEIQRTEQGDSAMYLCASSPGTGLNEKLFFGSGTQLSVL.

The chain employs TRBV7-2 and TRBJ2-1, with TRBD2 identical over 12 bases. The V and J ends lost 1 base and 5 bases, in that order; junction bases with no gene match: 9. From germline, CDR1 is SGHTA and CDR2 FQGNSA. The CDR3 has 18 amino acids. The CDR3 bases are TGTGCCAGCAGCTTAGGACTAGCGGGAGTTGATGTGGACAATGAGCAGTTCTTC. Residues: CASSLGLAGVDVDNEQFF.

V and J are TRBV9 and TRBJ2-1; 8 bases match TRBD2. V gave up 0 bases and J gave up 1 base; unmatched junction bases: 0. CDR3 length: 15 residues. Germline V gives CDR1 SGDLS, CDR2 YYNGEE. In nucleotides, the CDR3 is TGTGCCAGCAGCGTAGCGGGAGGGTCCTACAATGAGCAGTTCTTC. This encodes CASSVAGGSYNEQFF.

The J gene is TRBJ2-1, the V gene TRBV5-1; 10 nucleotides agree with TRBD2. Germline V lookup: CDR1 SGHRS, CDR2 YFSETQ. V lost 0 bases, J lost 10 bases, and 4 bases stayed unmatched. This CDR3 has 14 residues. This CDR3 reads CASSLGLAGEEQFF. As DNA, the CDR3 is TGCGCCAGCAGCTTGGGGCTAGCGGGAGAAGAGCAGTTCTTC.

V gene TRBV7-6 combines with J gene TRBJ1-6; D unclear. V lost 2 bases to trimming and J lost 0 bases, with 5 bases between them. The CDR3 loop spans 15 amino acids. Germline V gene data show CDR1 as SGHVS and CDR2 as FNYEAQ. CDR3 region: CASSLSPSYNSPLHF. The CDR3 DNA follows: TGTGCCAGCAGCTTAAGCCCCTCCTATAATTCACCCCTCCACTTT.

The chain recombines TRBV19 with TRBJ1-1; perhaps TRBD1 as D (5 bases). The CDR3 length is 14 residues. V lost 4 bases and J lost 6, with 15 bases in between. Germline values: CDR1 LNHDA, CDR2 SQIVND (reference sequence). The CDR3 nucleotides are TGTGCCAGTAGTACCACCACAGGACACCCTGAAGCTTTCTTT. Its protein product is CASSTTTGHPEAFF. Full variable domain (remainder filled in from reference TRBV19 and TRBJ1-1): DGGITQSPKYLFRKEGQNVTLSCEQNLNHDAMYWYRQDPGQGLRLIYYSQIVNDFQKGDIAEGYSVSREKKESFPLTVTSAQKNPTAFYLCASSTTTGHPEAFFGQGTRLTVV.

The CDR3 reads CASSVEMLNTEAFF. DNA for the CDR3: TGTGCCAGCAGTGTCGAGATGCTGAACACTGAAGCTTTCTTT. The chain is built from TRBV2 and TRBJ1-1, with D uncertain. Germline V gene lookup returns CDR1 SNHLY and CDR2 FYNNEI. The CDR3 totals 14 residues. The ends were cut back, 4 bases at V and 0 bases at J, with 9 bases in the middle. The full variable domain, in which reference TRBV2 and TRBJ1-1 provide the parts outside the CDR3, is EPEVTQTPSHQVTQMGQEVILRCVPISNHLYFYWYRQILGQKVEFLVSFYNNEISEKSEIFDDQFSVERPDGSNFTLKIRSTKLEDSAMYFCASSVEMLNTEAFFGQGTRLTVV.

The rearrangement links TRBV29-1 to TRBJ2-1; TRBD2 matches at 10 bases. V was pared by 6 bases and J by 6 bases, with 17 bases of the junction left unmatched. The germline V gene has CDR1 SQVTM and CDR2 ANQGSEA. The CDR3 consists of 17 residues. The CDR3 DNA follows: TGCAGCGTCCTATACCACTTCGAGCGGGAGGGCCTCAATGAGCAGTTCTTC. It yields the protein CSVLYHFEREGLNEQFF.

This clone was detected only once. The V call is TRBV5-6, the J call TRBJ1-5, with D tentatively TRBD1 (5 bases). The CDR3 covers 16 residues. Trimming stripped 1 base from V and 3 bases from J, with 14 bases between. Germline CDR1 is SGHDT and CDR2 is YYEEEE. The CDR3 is CASSLLSAGSNQPQHF. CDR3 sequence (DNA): TGTGCCAGCAGCTTGCTCTCGGCAGGGTCCAATCAGCCCCAGCATTTT. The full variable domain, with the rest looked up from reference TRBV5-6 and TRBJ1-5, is DAGVTQSPTHLIKTRGQQVTLRCSPKSGHDTVSWYQQALGQGPQFIFQYYEEEERQRGNFPDRFSGHQFPNYSSELNVNALLLGDSALYLCASSLLSAGSNQPQHFGDGTRLSIL.

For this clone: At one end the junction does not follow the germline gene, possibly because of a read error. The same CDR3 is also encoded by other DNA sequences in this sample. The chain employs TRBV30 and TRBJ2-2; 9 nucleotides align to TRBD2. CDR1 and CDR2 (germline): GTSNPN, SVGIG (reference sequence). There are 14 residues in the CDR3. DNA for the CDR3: TGTGCCTGGAATCCTAGCGGGAACACCGGGGAGTTGTTTTTT. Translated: CAWNPSGNTGELFF.

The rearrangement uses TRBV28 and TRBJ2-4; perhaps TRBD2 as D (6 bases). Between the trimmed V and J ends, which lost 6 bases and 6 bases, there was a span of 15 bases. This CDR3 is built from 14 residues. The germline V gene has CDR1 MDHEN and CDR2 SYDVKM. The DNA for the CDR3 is TGTGCCAGCAGATCTAGACTAGGAGGAAACATTCAGTACTTC. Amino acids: CASRSRLGGNIQYF.